This is a list of T cell receptor beta chains from one sample in a study of a mutant IDH1 vaccine in newly diagnosed glioma. Measured with immunoSEQ multiplex PCR; TCRdb has only the in-frame clones, and not every one. The data contain about 94,000 clones, roughly 86% of them singletons. These TCRs' antigens remain unknown. The sequences come from PBMCs, collected from a glioma patient whose treatment included an IDH1 peptide vaccine. These receptors came from a woman between 50 and 59 years old with glioma. CDR3s include the opening cysteine and the closing phenylalanine or tryptophan. The order of the fields is clone size, J gene, V gene, D gene, CDR3 DNA, CDR3 protein. D genes are given only for firm matches. Where a row states a size, it is once, few, many or the class of an expanded clone; other rows omit it.

- TRBJ1-2 TRBV2 - TGTGCCAGCAGTGAAGCACAGGGCTATGGCTACACCTTC CASSEAQGYGYTF
- TRBJ1-5 TRBV30 TRBD1 TGTGCCTGGAGTTGGACAGGGGACCAGCCCCAGCATTTT CAWSWTGDQPQHF
once TRBJ1-2 TRBV28 TRBD1 TGTGCCAGCAGGGACAGGGTTAACTATGGCTACACCTTC CASRDRVNYGYTF
- TRBJ2-2 TRBV7-2 - TGTGCCAGCAGCTTAGTTAGCACCGGGGAGCTGTTTTTT CASSLVSTGELFF
- TRBJ2-1 TRBV9 - TGTGCCAGCAGCGTAACGACCATCAATGAGCAGTTCTTC CASSVTTINEQFF
- TRBJ2-3 TRBV6-1 - TGTGCCAGCAGTGAAGCGCTTCAAGGCGCAGATACGCAGTATTTT CASSEALQGADTQYF
- TRBJ2-7 TRBV6-5 TRBD1 TGTGCCAGCAGTTCCGGGACAGGGAACCACGAGCAGTACTTC CASSSGTGNHEQYF
- TRBJ2-5 TRBV7-9 TRBD1 TGTGCCAGCAGCCTCGCGGGACAGGCCCCCGGAAAGACCCAGTACTTC CASSLAGQAPGKTQYF
- TRBJ2-7 TRBV30 - TGTGCCTGGAGTGTAGAGGAAAAGCAGTACTTC CAWSVEEKQYF
- TRBJ1-5 TRBV19 - TGTGCCAGCGCCCCGGGGCTTGGGTATCAGCCCCAGCATTTT CASAPGLGYQPQHF
once TRBJ2-7 TRBV10-3 - TGTGCCATCAAGGAAGTTGGAGCATCCTACGAGCAGTACTTC CAIKEVGASYEQYF
- TRBJ1-3 TRBV15 - TGTGCCACCAGCAGAGGAACAGGGTTCGCTGGAAACACCATATATTTT CATSRGTGFAGNTIYF
- TRBJ1-2 TRBV27 TRBD1 TGTGCCAGCAGTTGGGGACAGGGGGCGCCGGGCTACACCTTC CASSWGQGAPGYTF
- TRBJ2-7 TRBV10-1 TRBD2 TGCGCCAGCAGCGAAGGGACTAGCGGGACCTCCTACGAGCAGTACTTC CASSEGTSGTSYEQYF
- TRBJ1-3 TRBV19 - TGTGCCAGTAGTATCTACAGGAGCTCTGGAAACACCATATATTTT CASSIYRSSGNTIYF
- TRBJ2-3 TRBV2 - TGTGCCAGCAGTCAGGTATCCCAAGATACGCAGTATTTT CASSQVSQDTQYF